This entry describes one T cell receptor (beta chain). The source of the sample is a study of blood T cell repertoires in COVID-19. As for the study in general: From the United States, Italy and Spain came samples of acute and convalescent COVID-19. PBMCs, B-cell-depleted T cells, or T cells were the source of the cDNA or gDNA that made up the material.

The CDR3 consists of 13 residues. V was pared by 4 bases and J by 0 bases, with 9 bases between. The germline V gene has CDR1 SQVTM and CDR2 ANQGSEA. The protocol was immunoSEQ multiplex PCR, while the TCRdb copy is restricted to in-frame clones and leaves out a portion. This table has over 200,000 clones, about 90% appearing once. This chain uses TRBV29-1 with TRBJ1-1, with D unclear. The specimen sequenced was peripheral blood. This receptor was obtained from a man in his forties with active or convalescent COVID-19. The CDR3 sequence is CSVANHLNTEAFF. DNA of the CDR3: TGCAGCGTTGCTAACCACCTGAACACTGAAGCTTTCTTT.